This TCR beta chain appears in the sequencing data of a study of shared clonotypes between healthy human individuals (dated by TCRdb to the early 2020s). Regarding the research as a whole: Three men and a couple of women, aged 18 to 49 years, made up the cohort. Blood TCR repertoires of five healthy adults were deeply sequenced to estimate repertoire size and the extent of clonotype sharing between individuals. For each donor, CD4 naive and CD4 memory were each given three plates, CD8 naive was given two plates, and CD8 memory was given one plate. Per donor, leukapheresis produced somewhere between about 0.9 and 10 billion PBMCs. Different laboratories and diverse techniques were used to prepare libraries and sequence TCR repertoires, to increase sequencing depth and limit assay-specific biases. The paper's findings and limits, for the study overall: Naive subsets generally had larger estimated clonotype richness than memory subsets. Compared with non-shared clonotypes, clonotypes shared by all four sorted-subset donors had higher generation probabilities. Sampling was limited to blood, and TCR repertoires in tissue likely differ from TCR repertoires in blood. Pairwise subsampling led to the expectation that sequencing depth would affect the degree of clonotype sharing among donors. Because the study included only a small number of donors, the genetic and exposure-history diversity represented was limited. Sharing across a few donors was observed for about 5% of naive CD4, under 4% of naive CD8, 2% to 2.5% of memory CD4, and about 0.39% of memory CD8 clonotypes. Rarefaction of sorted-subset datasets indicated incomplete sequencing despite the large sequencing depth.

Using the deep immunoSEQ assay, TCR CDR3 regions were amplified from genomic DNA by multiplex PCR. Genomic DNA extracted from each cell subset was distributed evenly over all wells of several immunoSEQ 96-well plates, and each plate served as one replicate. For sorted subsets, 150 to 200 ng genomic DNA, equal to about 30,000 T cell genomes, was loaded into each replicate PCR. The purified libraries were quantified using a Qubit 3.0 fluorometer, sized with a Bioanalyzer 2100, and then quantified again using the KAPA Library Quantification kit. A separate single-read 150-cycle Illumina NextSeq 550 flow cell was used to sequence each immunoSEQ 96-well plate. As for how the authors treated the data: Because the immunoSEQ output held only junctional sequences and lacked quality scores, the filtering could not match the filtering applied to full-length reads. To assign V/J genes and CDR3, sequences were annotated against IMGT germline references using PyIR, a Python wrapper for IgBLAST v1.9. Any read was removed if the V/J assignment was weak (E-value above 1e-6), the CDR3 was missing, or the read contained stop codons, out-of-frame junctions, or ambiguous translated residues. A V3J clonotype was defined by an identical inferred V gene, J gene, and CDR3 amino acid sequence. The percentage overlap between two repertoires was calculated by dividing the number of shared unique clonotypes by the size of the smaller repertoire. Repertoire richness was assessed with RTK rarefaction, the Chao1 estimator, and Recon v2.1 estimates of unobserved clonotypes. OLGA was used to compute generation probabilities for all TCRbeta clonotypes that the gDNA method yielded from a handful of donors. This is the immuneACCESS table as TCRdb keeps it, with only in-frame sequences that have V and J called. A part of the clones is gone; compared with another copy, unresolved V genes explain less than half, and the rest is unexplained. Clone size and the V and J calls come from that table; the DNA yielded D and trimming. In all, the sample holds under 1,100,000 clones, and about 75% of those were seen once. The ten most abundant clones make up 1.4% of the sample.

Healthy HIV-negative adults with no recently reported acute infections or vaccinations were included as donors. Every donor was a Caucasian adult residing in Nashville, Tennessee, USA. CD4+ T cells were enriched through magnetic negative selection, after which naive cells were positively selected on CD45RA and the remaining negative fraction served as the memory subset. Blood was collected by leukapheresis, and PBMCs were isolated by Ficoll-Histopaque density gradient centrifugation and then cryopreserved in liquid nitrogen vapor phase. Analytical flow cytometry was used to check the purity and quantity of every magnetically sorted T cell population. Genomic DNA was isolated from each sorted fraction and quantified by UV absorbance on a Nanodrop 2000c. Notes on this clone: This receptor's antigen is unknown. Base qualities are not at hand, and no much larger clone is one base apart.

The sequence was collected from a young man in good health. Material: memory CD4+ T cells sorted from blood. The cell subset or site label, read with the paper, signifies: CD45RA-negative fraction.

In nucleotide form, the sequence is TGTGCCAGCAGCCGGACAGGGGGCGCCGGCACCGGGGAGCTGTTTTTT. Its protein reads: CASSRTGGAGTGELFF. The chain was built from TRBV11-2 and TRBJ2-2, with TRBD1 identical over 11 junction bases. The CDR3 covers 16 residues, taking in both the cysteine and the phenylalanine. Just the 48-base CDR3 DNA is kept, in frame starting at base 1. The germline V gene provides CDR1 SGHAT and CDR2 FQNNGV. Clipping removes 5 bases from V and 4 bases from J, with 6 as the unmatched junction base count.